The following is a T cell receptor beta chain sequence with its context. The data were taken from a study of human CD8 memory T cell subsets. Libraries targeted TCR beta using 5' RACE with UMIs. TCRdb derives one entry per CDR3 protein from the 5' RACE reads, leaving out DNA. In all, the sample yields about 12,000 distinct CDR3 sequences. The sequenced sample consisted of CD8+ T cells from PBMCs. This TCR was recovered from a human donor in good health.

The CDR3 is CAYPGGQSETQYF. V gene TRBV30 combines with J gene TRBJ2-5; the TCRdb D gene call, TRBD1, has no DNA to confirm it. The germline gives CDR1 GTSNPN, CDR2 SVGIG (reference sequence). This CDR3 is built from 13 residues.